The TCR beta chain under discussion was sequenced for a study of blood T cell repertoires in COVID-19. Study as a whole: The study drew acute and convalescent COVID-19 samples from the United States, Italy and Spain.

In the source study's methods: The assay estimated nucleated cells by amplifying reference gene primers. The data were produced by immunoSEQ multiplex PCR, yet TCRdb's version contains in-frame clones alone and is incomplete. Clone size and V and J calls were adopted from that table, with D and trimming inferred from the DNA. Among around 220,000 clones listed, around nine tenths were seen once. The CDR3 contains 14 residues. With 2 bases clipped from V and 6 bases from J, the junction kept 5 bases outside the gene matches. The germline gives CDR1 MNHNY, CDR2 SVGAGI (reference sequence). Sequencing input: peripheral blood. The chain uses TRBV6-6 and TRBJ2-7; 9 bases fit TRBD1. This TCR was sampled from a man aged 18 to 35 with active or convalescent COVID-19. The CDR3: CASSYGTGGGEQYF. The CDR3 coding sequence is TGTGCCAGCAGTTACGGCACAGGGGGCGGCGAGCAGTACTTC.